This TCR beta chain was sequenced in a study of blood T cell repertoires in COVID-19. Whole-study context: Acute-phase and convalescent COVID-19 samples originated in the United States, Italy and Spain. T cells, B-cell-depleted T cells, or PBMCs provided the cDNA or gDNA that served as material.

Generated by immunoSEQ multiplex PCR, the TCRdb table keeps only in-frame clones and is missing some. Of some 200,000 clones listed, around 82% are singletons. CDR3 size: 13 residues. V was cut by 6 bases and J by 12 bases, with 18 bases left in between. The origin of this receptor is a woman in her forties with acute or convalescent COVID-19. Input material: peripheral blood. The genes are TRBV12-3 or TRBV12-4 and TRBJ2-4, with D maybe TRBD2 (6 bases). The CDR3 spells CASSTGTSNSQYF. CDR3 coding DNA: TGTGCCAGCAGCACCGGGACTTCGAATTCTCAGTACTTC.